This T cell receptor beta chain emerged from a study of cytotoxic CD8 clonotypes in ibrutinib-treated CLL. Using immunoSEQ multiplex PCR, the repertoire was profiled, and TCRdb retains in-frame clones only, with some absent. The sample yields roughly 250,000 clones, 70% seen once. The CDR3 covers 14 residues. V dropped 5 bases and J dropped 6; count of bases not matched to a gene: 8. Germline V CDR1 and CDR2: LNHDA, SQIVND (reference sequence). The rearrangement links TRBV19 to TRBJ1-1; TRBD1 aligns across 8 bases. The source of this sequence is a human donor with chronic lymphocytic leukemia. The sequences come from PBMCs, collected after 24 months of ibrutinib treatment. The CDR3 loop reads CASSDRGGFSEAFF. The CDR3 DNA is TGTGCCAGTAGTGACAGGGGTGGATTCTCTGAAGCTTTCTTT.